This is a list of T cell receptor beta chains from one sample in a study of OX40 agonist ivuxolimab in advanced cancers. The protocol was immunoSEQ multiplex PCR, while the TCRdb copy is restricted to in-frame clones and leaves out a portion. The table lists approximately 39,000 clones, more than 75% of them singletons, with around 13% in the top ten. The sequencing here drew on CD4+ or CD8+ T cells sorted from blood, taken in a trial of the OX40 agonist ivuxolimab. These receptors all come from an adult with an advanced solid tumor such as melanoma, head and neck, liver or kidney cancer. CDR3s include the opening cysteine and the closing phenylalanine or tryptophan. The D gene is left open where the match is weak. The size entry is marked missing in some rows and otherwise reads once, few, many or a size class.

cdr3_nt	cdr3_aa	j_call	v_call	d_call	clone_size
TGTGCCAGCAGCTTAGAGAGGGGCTCGCCCTACGAGCAGTACTTC	CASSLERGSPYEQYF	TRBJ2-7	TRBV7-6	-	-
TGTGCCAGCAATCCCGACAGGGGGCAGTTTCAGCCCCAGCATTTT	CASNPDRGQFQPQHF	TRBJ1-5	TRBV28	TRBD1	-
TGTGCCAGCAGCTTGGGCCTCAACACCGGGGAGCTGTTTTTT	CASSLGLNTGELFF	TRBJ2-2	TRBV5-6	-	-
TGCGCCAGCAGCAAGGACCCCTACACTGAAGCTTTCTTT	CASSKDPYTEAFF	TRBJ1-1	TRBV5-1	-	once
TGTGCCAGCAGCTCACCAACGGGTAGCTCTGGGGCCAACGTCCTGACTTTC	CASSSPTGSSGANVLTF	TRBJ2-6	TRBV5-4	-	-
TGTGCCAGCAGTTTGGGGCTAGCGGCCTACGAGCAGTACTTC	CASSLGLAAYEQYF	TRBJ2-7	TRBV27	TRBD2	-
TGCGCCAGCAGCTTGGAGGCAGGAGGGGTCCAAGAGACCCAGTACTTC	CASSLEAGGVQETQYF	TRBJ2-5	TRBV5-1	-	-
TGCGCCAGCAGCCAAGGGGGTAGCGGGAACTACGAGCAGTACTTC	CASSQGGSGNYEQYF	TRBJ2-7	TRBV4-1	TRBD2	-
TGTGCCAGCAGCTCTCCCCTCCACAATGAGCAGTTCTTC	CASSSPLHNEQFF	TRBJ2-1	TRBV13	-	-
TGTGCCAGCAGCCAAATACTAGCGGGAGAGGGGACCGGGGAGCTGTTTTTT	CASSQILAGEGTGELFF	TRBJ2-2	TRBV4-2	TRBD2	-
TGTGCCACCAGCAGGAGTATACAGGGTCAGCCCCTCCACTTT	CATSRSIQGQPLHF	TRBJ1-6	TRBV15	-	-
TGTGCCTGGAGTGAGGGCATTCAAGAGACCCAGTACTTC	CAWSEGIQETQYF	TRBJ2-5	TRBV30	-	-
TGTGCCAGCAGTTACGGGACAGGGGGCCTCGAGCAGTACTTC	CASSYGTGGLEQYF	TRBJ2-7	TRBV6-5	TRBD1	-
TGTGCCAGCAGCGTAGAACCTTTCGACTCTGGAAACACCATATATTTT	CASSVEPFDSGNTIYF	TRBJ1-3	TRBV9	-	-
TGTGCCAGCAGCTTAGATGGAGAAAAACTGTTTTTT	CASSLDGEKLFF	TRBJ1-4	TRBV7-7	-	-
TGTGCCAGCAGCCTCCTGGCCACCGGGGAGCTGTTTTTT	CASSLLATGELFF	TRBJ2-2	TRBV6-5	-	-
TGTGCCTGGACGGGCGGGTACCCTGAAGCTTTCTTT	CAWTGGYPEAFF	TRBJ1-1	TRBV30	-	-
TGCGCCAGCAGCCAAGCCCAGACAGGGTTGTCCGAGCAGTACTTC	CASSQAQTGLSEQYF	TRBJ2-7	TRBV4-1	TRBD1	-
TGTGCCAGCAGCTTATCGCTAGCGGGAGGCGGGGGGGACGAGCAGTACTTC	CASSLSLAGGGGDEQYF	TRBJ2-7	TRBV7-6	TRBD2	-
TGTGCCAGCAGTTTTCCCCGACAGGGCCCCTCCTACGAGCAGTACTTC	CASSFPRQGPSYEQYF	TRBJ2-7	TRBV28	TRBD1	-
TGTGCCAGCAGCCACCGGACAGGGTTAAACTATGGCTACACCTTC	CASSHRTGLNYGYTF	TRBJ1-2	TRBV4-2	TRBD1	-
TGTGCCAGCAGATCGGGACGGTACAATGAGCAGTTCTTC	CASRSGRYNEQFF	TRBJ2-1	TRBV2	-	-
TGCGCCAGCAGCCAAGATGTCGGAGGGACAGGGGATTGGCCCCAGCATTTT	CASSQDVGGTGDWPQHF	TRBJ1-5	TRBV4-3	TRBD1	-
TGTGCCAGCCTGGGGACAGCCTACAATGAGCAGTTCTTC	CASLGTAYNEQFF	TRBJ2-1	TRBV27	TRBD1	-
TGTGCCAGCAGTTTTGACAGGGTGACTGAAGCTTTCTTT	CASSFDRVTEAFF	TRBJ1-1	TRBV28	TRBD1	-
TGCGCCAGCAGCCAAGATTACCCCGAAAACAGGAACACTGAAGCTTTCTTT	CASSQDYPENRNTEAFF	TRBJ1-1	TRBV4-3	-	-
TGTGCCAGCAGTTCCTTGGGGGCGGTGAACACTGAAGCTTTCTTT	CASSSLGAVNTEAFF	TRBJ1-1	TRBV28	-	few
TGTGCCAGCAGCTTGGGGACAGGGTGGGTCGAGCAGTACTTC	CASSLGTGWVEQYF	TRBJ2-7	TRBV5-6	TRBD1	-
TGTGCCAGCAGTTCGACTAGCGGATCTAGCACAGATACGCAGTATTTT	CASSSTSGSSTDTQYF	TRBJ2-3	TRBV28	TRBD2	-
TGTGCCAGCAGCTTCCCCAGCGGGACTGCAGATACGCAGTATTTT	CASSFPSGTADTQYF	TRBJ2-3	TRBV13	TRBD2	once
TGTGCCAGCAGCTATACAGGGGATACTCCTGGAAACACCATATATTTT	CASSYTGDTPGNTIYF	TRBJ1-3	TRBV5-6	TRBD1	-
TGTGCCAGCAGGGGACTAGCGGACAATGAGCAGTTCTTC	CASRGLADNEQFF	TRBJ2-1	TRBV6-5	TRBD2	-
TGTGCCAGCAGGATGCAGGACTCCCCGTACCAAGAGACCCAGTACTTC	CASRMQDSPYQETQYF	TRBJ2-5	TRBV2	-	-
TGTGCCAGCAGCGTAGACGGGTTAGCTAACTATGGCTACACCTTC	CASSVDGLANYGYTF	TRBJ1-2	TRBV9	-	few
TGTGCCAGCAGCCCGGGAGCAGATACGCAGTATTTT	CASSPGADTQYF	TRBJ2-3	TRBV7-8	-	-
TGCGCCAGCAGCCAATATACTAGCGCCCAAGAGACCCAGTACTTC	CASSQYTSAQETQYF	TRBJ2-5	TRBV4-1	TRBD2	-
TGTGCCAGTAGTTCCCTTCGGGCTAGCGGAGCCGATACGCAGTATTTT	CASSSLRASGADTQYF	TRBJ2-3	TRBV19	TRBD2	-
TGTGCCAGCAGCCCTAATGGGCTAGCGGGAGTTTCCTACGAGCAGTACTTC	CASSPNGLAGVSYEQYF	TRBJ2-7	TRBV13	TRBD2	once